This T cell receptor beta chain was sequenced for a study of T cell changes during pregnancy in multiple sclerosis (dated by TCRdb to about 2019). As for the study more broadly: Changes in the T cell repertoire over the course of pregnancy were examined in this study in women with multiple sclerosis.

The junction shows trimming of 1 base on V and 6 bases on J, and the gene matches do not reach 4 bases of it. Measured from the cysteine to the phenylalanine, the CDR3 is 15 residues long. The retained sequence is limited to the CDR3, 45 bases, with the frame set at the first base. Reading the germline V gene gives CDR1 SGHVS and CDR2 FNYEAQ. Note on this clone: Its recognized antigen is unknown. The input lacks base qualities; no much larger clone sits a single base away.

The library was generated by the immunoSEQ multiplex PCR assay. Entries here come from immuneACCESS through TCRdb and include only in-frame sequences with V and J called. Some clones fail to appear in such tables; in the studies checked, an unresolved V gene covers under half of the shortfall, and the cause of the remainder is unknown. The sample contains about 49,000 clones, 90% of them found a single time. The top ten clones comprise under 6.5% of the sample. The receptor comes from a female donor in good health, enrolled as a control in a pregnancy study. The sequence is built from TRBV7-6 and TRBJ2-1, with 9 bases in between that match TRBD2. The sequences come from peripheral blood, collected after pregnancy. The encoded CDR3 is CASSLGSGRGNEQFF. The sequenced DNA is TGTGCCAGCAGCTTAGGTAGCGGGAGAGGCAATGAGCAGTTCTTC. Beyond the CDR3, the reference TRBV7-6 and TRBJ2-1 genes provide the residues; the full variable domain reads: GAGVSQSPRYKVTKRGQDVALRCDPISGHVSLYWYRQALGQGPEFLTYFNYEAQQDKSGLPNDRFSAERPEGSISTLTIQRTEQRDSAMYRCASSLGSGRGNEQFFGPGTRLTVL.